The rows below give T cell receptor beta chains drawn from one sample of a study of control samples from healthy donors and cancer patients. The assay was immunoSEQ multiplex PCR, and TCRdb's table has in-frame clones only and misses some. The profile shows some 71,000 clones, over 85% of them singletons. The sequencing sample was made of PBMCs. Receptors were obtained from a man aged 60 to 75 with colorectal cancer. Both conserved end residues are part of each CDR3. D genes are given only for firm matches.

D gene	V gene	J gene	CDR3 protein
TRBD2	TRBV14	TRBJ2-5	CASSPDTNLAGNQETQYF
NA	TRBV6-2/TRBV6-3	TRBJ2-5	CASSYSRGGETQYF
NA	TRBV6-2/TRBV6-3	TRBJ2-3	CASSYSTGPLGTDTQYF
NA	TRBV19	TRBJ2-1	CASSLRLGGVGEQFF
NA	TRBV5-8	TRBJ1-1	CASSLVGAYTEAFF
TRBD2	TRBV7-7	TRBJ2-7	CASSPRGGLGDEQYF
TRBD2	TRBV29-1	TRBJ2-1	CSVLMDPGGQNEQFF
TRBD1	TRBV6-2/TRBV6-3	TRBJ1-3	CASSEPGQGDTIYF
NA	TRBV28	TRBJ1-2	CASILGVGRQNYGYTF
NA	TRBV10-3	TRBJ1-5	CAISPLAGKEPQHF
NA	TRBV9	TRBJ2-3	CASSVAPVPTDTQYF
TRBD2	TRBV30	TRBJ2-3	CAWSGSSGGPRDTQYF
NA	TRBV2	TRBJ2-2	CASRRQPGGELFF
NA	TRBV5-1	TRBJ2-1	CASSSTVNEQFF